This T cell receptor beta chain was captured by sequencing in a study of T cell changes during pregnancy in multiple sclerosis. This clone was seen only once. The germline V gene has CDR1 LNHDA and CDR2 SQIVND (reference sequence). V lost 6 bases and J 9 bases, leaving 17 bases between the germline ends. This CDR3 has 13 residues. Using immunoSEQ multiplex PCR, the repertoire was profiled, and TCRdb retains in-frame clones only, with some absent. The repertoire has tens of thousands of clones, approximately 90% of them found once; the top ten carry more than 3%. This sample comprised CD4+ T cells from peripheral blood mononuclear cells, obtained in the first trimester of pregnancy. The V call is TRBV19, the J call TRBJ1-2; D gene uncertain. This receptor was obtained from a female donor in good health, enrolled as a control in a pregnancy study. For the CDR3, the DNA is TGTGCCAGTAGCCCCCCGCGGATCTTGAGCTACACCTTC. It codes for CASSPPRILSYTF.